The 15 T cell receptor beta chains below come from one sample, sequenced in a study of molecular identifiers for immune sequencing clone quantification. TCRdb ran MiXCR on the PCR reads and lists one entry per CDR3 protein. The sample yields just under 650,000 distinct CDR3 sequences, less than 20% seen once. Sequenced sample: naive CD8+ T cells from blood, with Jurkat cell RNA spiked in. Subset described: FACS-sorted CD8+CD4-CCR7+CD45RA+ naive T cells. These receptors originate from a human donor in good health. Some libraries in this study had Jurkat cell RNA spiked in.

The chain combines TRBV30 with TRBJ2-2; 14 bases fit TRBD2. The CDR3 spans 15 residues. Germline CDR1 and CDR2: GTSNPN and SVGIG (reference sequence). J lost 7 bases, V lost 4 bases, and 5 bases had no gene match. As DNA, the CDR3 is TGTGCCTGGAAGGGACTAGCGGGGGAGATCGGGGAGCTGTTTTTT. Its protein is CAWKGLAGEIGELFF.

This clonotype was seen many times. V gene TRBV12-3 or TRBV12-4 combines with J gene TRBJ1-1; TRBD1 aligns across 7 bases. The CDR3 is 13 amino acids. Unmatched junction bases numbered 1, after V lost 1 base and J lost 5 bases. The CDR3 loop reads CASSLGGQTEAFF. Written as DNA, the CDR3 is TGTGCCAGCAGTTTAGGGGGACAGACTGAAGCTTTCTTT.

In this sample, this clonotype turned up many times. This chain joins TRBV11-1 and TRBJ1-5; no reliable D call. From germline, CDR1 is SGHAT and CDR2 FQDESV (reference sequence). This CDR3 is 17 amino acids long. Deletions cut 5 bases from V and 1 base from J, with 18 bases between. For the CDR3, the DNA is TGTGCCAGCAGCCTAAAGGACGGCGCGTTAAGCAATCAGCCCCAGCATTTT. Amino acid sequence: CASSLKDGALSNQPQHF.

As to this clonotype: Possible read error: a much larger clone is one base away. This is likely a read error, given that the CDR3 carries no conserved phenylalanine or tryptophan at its end. The gene calls are TRBV4-3 and TRBJ1-1; a weak D match, TRBD1 (5 bases). V shed 4 bases and J shed 4 bases, with 13 bases lying between them. This CDR3 has 14 residues. From germline, CDR1 is LGHNA and CDR2 YSLEER. The CDR3 bases are TGCGCCAGCAGCCCCACGAGGGGCATCACTGAAGCTTTCCTT. Translated: CASSPTRGITEAFL.

This clonotype was recorded many times. V usage is TRBV2 and J usage is TRBJ1-4; D possibly corresponds to TRBD1 (6 bases). Trimming stripped 5 bases from V and 8 bases from J, with 15 bases between. Germline lookup yields CDR1 SNHLY and CDR2 FYNNEI. The CDR3 has 14 residues. CDR3 region: CASSPGQTGEKLFF. The CDR3 DNA follows: TGTGCCAGCAGTCCTGGACAGACGGGGGAAAAACTGTTTTTT.

This clonotype was seen many times. The chain employs TRBV29-1 and TRBJ2-1, with D possibly matching TRBD1 (6 bases). Trimming removed 6 bases from V and 0 bases from J, with 12 bases in between. Looked up from germline, CDR1 is SQVTM and CDR2 is ANQGSEA. This CDR3 has 14 amino acids. CDR3 bases: TGCAGCGTCAATACAGGGACCTCCTACAATGAGCAGTTCTTC. Amino acid sequence: CSVNTGTSYNEQFF.

The rearrangement links TRBV6-2 or TRBV6-3 to TRBJ1-3; perhaps TRBD1 as D (5 bases). Trimming pared 5 bases from V and 2 bases from J, leaving 13 bases between. This CDR3 has 15 amino acids. From germline, CDR1 is MNHEY and CDR2 SVGEGT. CDR3 sequence: CASSTGLEAGNTIYF. CDR3 nucleotide sequence: TGTGCCAGCAGTACGGGACTGGAGGCTGGAAACACCATATATTTT.

The chain recombines TRBV29-1 with TRBJ2-1; 7 nucleotides align to TRBD1. Germline loops: CDR1 SQVTM, CDR2 ANQGSEA. The ends lost 7 bases at V and 2 bases at J; junction bases unmatched: 2. This CDR3 has 12 residues. DNA for the CDR3: TGCAGCGACGGGACAGCCTACAATGAGCAGTTCTTC. Its protein product is CSDGTAYNEQFF.

This clonotype was recorded at least ten times. V gene TRBV2 combines with J gene TRBJ2-3; D not certain. The CDR3 totals 12 residues. The V gene lost 3 bases and the J gene lost 6 bases, with 7 bases spanning the gap. In germline, CDR1 is SNHLY, CDR2 FYNNEI. The DNA for the CDR3 is TGTGCCAGCAGTGACCGATTCGATACGCAGTATTTT. As protein: CASSDRFDTQYF.

The CDR3 DNA sequence: TGTGCCAGCGGTCAACCGGGAAAGTCCTACGAGCAGTACTTC. Translated: CASGQPGKSYEQYF. This chain uses TRBV7-9 with TRBJ2-7; the D gene is possibly TRBD2 (5 bases). Germline V gene lookup returns CDR1 SEHNR and CDR2 FQNEAQ (reference sequence). The CDR3 is made up of 14 amino acids. V lost 8 bases, J lost 1 base, and 15 bases lay in between.

The table lists this clonotype with a few counts. The chain uses TRBV18 and TRBJ2-5; the D gene is possibly TRBD1 (5 bases). The CDR3 has 16 amino acids. CDR1 is KGHSH and CDR2 is LQKENI in the germline V gene. V was trimmed by 6 bases and J by 5 bases, leaving 22 bases between them. The CDR3 reads CASSPEPPGFLETQYF. The CDR3 DNA reads as TGTGCCAGCTCTCCCGAACCACCAGGGTTTTTGGAGACCCAGTACTTC.

This clonotype was counted ten times or more. The J gene is TRBJ1-1, the V gene TRBV6-1; TRBD1 might be the D (6 bases). V lost 7 bases to trimming and J lost 1 base, with 13 bases between them. The germline CDR1 and CDR2 sequences are MNHNS and SASEGT. The CDR3 covers 14 residues. The CDR3 coding sequence is TGTGCCAGCAAGTTTTGGACAGCGAACACTGAAGCTTTCTTT. Protein product: CASKFWTANTEAFF.

A word on this clonotype: A much larger clone differs by one base, so this may be a read error. The chain has TRBV7-9 and TRBJ1-1, with 7 bases aligning to TRBD1. Germline CDR1 and CDR2: SEHNR and FQNEAQ (reference sequence). The CDR3 spans 15 residues. CDR3 nucleotide sequence: TGTGCCAGCAGCGGGGACAGCCAGGGGTGGACTGAAGCTTCCTTT. As protein: CASSGDSQGWTEASF.

This clonotype has a count of ten or more. The gene calls are TRBV29-1 and TRBJ2-7; 10 nucleotides agree with TRBD1. V shed 3 bases, J shed 3 bases, and the junction held 5 bases outside the gene matches. The CDR3 extends over 14 amino acids. Germline V CDR1 and CDR2: SQVTM, ANQGSEA. CDR3 region: CSVDAGTGDYEQYF. The CDR3 nucleotides are TGCAGCGTTGACGCCGGGACAGGGGACTACGAGCAGTACTTC.

With respect to this clonotype: A single base separates this from a much larger clone, so it may be a read error. The J gene is TRBJ2-3, the V gene TRBV3-1; 9 bases are a match to TRBD2. V dropped 1 base and J dropped 0; count of bases not matched to a gene: 11. Germline loops: CDR1 LGHDT, CDR2 YNNKEL (reference sequence). The CDR3 is made up of 19 amino acids. CDR3 region: CASSQGWSGGLGSTDTQYF. The CDR3 nucleotides are TGTGCCAGCAGCCAAGGTTGGAGCGGGGGGCTTGGGAGCACAGATACGCAGTATTTT.